This TCR beta chain was sequenced for a study of cytomegalovirus exposure and HLA in healthy donors. General study results and limits: Listed as cytomegalovirus-associated were around 160 TCR beta chains.

Germline V gives CDR1 LGHNT, CDR2 FRNRAP. The CDR3 spans 15 residues. V lost 9 bases to trimming and J lost 0 bases, with 15 bases between them. As regards this clone: No antigen is known for it.

In the PCR, 60 Vbeta and 13 Jbeta primers were used. The repertoire was sequenced with immunoSEQ multiplex PCR; TCRdb's copy has only in-frame clones and lacks some. The sample holds about 180,000 clones, 70% to 80% seen once. The receptor comes from a male donor in good health and CMV-seronegative. J is TRBJ1-3 and V is TRBV12-5; D unclear. Sequenced material: PBMCs. In DNA, the CDR3 is TGTGCTAGCGTTAGGCAGGTGTTCTCTGGAAACACCATATATTTT. Translation: CASVRQVFSGNTIYF.